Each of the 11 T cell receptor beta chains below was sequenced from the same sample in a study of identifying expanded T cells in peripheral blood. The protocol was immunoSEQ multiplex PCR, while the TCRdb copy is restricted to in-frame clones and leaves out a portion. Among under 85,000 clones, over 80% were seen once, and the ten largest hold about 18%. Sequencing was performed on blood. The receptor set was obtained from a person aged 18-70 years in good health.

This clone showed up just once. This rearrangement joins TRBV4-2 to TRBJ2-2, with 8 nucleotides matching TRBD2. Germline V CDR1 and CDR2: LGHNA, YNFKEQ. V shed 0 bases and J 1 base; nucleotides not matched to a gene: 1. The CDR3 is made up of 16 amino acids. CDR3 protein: CASSQDAGGNTGELFF. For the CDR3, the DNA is TGTGCCAGCAGCCAAGATGCGGGAGGGAACACCGGGGAGCTGTTTTTT.

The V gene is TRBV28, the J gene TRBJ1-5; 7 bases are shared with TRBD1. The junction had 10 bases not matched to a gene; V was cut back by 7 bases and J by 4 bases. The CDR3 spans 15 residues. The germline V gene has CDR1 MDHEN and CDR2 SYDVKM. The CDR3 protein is CASILSDRPNQPQHF. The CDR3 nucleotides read TGTGCCAGCATCCTGTCGGACAGGCCAAATCAGCCCCAGCATTTT.

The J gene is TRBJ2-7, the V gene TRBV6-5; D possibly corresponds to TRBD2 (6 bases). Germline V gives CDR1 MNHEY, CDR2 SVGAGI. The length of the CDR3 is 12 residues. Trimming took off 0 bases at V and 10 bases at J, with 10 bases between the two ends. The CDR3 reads CASSYSRTIQYF. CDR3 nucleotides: TGTGCCAGCAGTTACTCGAGGACTATACAGTACTTC.

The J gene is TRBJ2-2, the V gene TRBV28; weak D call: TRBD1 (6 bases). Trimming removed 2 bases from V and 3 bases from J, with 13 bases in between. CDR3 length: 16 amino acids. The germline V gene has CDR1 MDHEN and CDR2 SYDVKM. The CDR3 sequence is CASSLPGGGYTGELFF. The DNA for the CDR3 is TGTGCCAGCAGTTTACCTGGGGGCGGCTACACCGGGGAGCTGTTTTTT.

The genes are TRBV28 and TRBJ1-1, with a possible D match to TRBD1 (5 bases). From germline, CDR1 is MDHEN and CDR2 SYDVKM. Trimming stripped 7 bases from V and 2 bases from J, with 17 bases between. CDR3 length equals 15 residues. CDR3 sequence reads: CASTLTGTPNTEAFF. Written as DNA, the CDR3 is TGTGCCAGCACCCTGACCGGGACCCCAAACACTGAAGCTTTCTTT.

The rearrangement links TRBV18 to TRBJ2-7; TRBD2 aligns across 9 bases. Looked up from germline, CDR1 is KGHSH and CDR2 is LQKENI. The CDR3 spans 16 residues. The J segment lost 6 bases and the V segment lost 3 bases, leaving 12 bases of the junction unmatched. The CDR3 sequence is CASSPVAGGTTGEQYF. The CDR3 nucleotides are TGTGCCAGCTCACCGGTGGCGGGAGGGACCACGGGCGAGCAGTACTTC.

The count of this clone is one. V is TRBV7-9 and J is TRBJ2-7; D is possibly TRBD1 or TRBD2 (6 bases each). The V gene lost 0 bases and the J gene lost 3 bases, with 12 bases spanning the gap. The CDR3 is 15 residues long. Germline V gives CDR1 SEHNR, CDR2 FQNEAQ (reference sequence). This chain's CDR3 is CASSLAGGEGYEQYF. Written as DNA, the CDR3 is TGTGCCAGCAGCTTAGCCGGGGGCGAGGGCTACGAGCAGTACTTC.

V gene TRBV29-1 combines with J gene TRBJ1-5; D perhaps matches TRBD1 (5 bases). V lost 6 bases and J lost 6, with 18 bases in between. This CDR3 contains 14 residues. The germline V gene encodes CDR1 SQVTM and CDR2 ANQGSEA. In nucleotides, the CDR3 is TGCAGCGTAGGGGACGCAAGTGACGGTCAGCCCCAGCATTTT. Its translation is CSVGDASDGQPQHF.

DNA for the CDR3: TGTGCCAGCAGCGCCCAAGGGAACCTGAACACTGAAGCTTTCTTT. This codes for CASSAQGNLNTEAFF. The V and J genes are TRBV6-6 and TRBJ1-1; D not certain. The CDR3 loop spans 15 amino acids. Trimming shortened V by 6 bases and J by 0 bases, and 14 bases separated the two germline ends. Germline CDR1 reads MNHNY; CDR2 reads SVGAGI (reference sequence).

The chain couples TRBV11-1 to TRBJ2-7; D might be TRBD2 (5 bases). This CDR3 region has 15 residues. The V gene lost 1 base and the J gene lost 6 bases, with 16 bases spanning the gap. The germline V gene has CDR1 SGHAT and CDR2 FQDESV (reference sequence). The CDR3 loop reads CASSLDGGFSGEQYF. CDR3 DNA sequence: TGTGCCAGCAGCTTAGATGGAGGTTTCAGCGGCGAGCAGTACTTC.

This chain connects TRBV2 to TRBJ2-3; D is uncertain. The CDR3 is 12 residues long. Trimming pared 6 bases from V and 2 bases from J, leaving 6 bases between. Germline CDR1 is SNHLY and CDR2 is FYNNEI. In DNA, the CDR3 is TGTGCCAGCAGCGTCGACACAGATACGCAGTATTTT. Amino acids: CASSVDTDTQYF.